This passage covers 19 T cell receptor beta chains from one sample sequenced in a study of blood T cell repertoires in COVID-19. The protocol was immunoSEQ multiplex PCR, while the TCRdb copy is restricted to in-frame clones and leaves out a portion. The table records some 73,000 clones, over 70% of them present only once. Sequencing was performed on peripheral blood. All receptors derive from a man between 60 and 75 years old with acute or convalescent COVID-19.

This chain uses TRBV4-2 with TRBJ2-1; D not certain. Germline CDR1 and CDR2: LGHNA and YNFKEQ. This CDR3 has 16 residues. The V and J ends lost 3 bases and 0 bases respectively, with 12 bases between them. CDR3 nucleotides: TGTGCCAGCAGCCAGGAAGACATGAGCTCCTACAATGAGCAGTTCTTC. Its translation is CASSQEDMSSYNEQFF.

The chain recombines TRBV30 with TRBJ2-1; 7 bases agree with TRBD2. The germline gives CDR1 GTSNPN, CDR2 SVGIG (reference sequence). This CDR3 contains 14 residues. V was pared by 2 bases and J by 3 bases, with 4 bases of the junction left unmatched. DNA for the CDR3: TGTGCCTGGAGTTGGGAGGGCCTCTACAATGAGCAGTTCTTC. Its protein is CAWSWEGLYNEQFF.

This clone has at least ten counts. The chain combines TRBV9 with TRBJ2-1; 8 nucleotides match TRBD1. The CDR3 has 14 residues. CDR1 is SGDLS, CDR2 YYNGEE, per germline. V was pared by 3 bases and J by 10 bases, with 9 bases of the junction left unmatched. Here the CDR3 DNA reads TGTGCCAGCAGCGCCTCCGGGACAGGAGAAGAGCAGTTCTTC. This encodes CASSASGTGEEQFF.

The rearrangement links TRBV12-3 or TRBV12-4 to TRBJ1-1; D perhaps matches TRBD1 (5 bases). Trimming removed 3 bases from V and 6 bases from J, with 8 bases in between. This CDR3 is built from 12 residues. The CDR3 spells CASSLGGSEAFF. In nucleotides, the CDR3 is TGTGCCAGCAGTTTGGGGGGATCTGAAGCTTTCTTT.

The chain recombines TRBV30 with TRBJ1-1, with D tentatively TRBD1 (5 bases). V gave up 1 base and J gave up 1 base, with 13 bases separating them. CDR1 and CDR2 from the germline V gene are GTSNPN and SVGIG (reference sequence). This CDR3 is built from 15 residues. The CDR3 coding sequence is TGTGCCTGGAGTGGACAGAAATTGCCGAACACTGAAGCTTTCTTT. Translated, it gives CAWSGQKLPNTEAFF.

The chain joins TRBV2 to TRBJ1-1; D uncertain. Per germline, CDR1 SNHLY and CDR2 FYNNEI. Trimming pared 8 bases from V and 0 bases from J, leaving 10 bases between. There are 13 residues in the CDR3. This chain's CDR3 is CASALGVNTEAFF. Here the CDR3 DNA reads TGTGCCAGCGCCCTGGGAGTGAACACTGAAGCTTTCTTT.

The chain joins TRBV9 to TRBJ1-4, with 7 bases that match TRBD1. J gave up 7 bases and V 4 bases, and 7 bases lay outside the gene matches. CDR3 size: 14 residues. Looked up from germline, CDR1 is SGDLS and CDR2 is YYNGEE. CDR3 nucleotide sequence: TGTGCCAGCAGCTTTACAGGGGTGGGTGAAAAACTGTTTTTT. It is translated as CASSFTGVGEKLFF.

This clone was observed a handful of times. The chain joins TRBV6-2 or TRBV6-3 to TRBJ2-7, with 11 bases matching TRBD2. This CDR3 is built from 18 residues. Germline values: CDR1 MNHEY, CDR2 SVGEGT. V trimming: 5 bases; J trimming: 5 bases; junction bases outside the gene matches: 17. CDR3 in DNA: TGTGCCAGCAGTCCACTCAGCGTAGCGGGAGGGCCGAGGGACGAGCAGTACTTC. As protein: CASSPLSVAGGPRDEQYF.

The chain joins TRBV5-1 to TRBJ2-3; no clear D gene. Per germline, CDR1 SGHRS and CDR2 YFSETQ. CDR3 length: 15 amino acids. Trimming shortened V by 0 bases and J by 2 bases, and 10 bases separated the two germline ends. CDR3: CASSLGGDVTDTQYF. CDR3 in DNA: TGCGCCAGCAGCTTGGGAGGTGATGTCACAGATACGCAGTATTTT.

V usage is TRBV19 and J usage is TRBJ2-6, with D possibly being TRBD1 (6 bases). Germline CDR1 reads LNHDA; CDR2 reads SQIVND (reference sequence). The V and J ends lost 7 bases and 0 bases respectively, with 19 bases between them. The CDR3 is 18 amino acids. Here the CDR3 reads CASTIQGVVYSGANVLTF. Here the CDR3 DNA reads TGTGCCAGTACGATACAGGGCGTCGTCTACTCTGGGGCCAACGTCCTGACTTTC.

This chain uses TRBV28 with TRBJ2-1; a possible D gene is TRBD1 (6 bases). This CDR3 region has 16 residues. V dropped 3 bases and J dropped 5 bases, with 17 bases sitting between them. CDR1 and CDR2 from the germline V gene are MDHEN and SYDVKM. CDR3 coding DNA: TGTGCCAGCAGTTTTCTAGTAGGACAGCCCAACAATGAGCAGTTCTTC. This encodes CASSFLVGQPNNEQFF.

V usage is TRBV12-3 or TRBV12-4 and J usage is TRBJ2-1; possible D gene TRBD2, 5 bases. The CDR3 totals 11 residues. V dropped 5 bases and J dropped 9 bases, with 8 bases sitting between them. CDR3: CASSRDIEQFF. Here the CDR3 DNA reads TGTGCCAGCAGTCGGGATATTGAGCAGTTCTTC.

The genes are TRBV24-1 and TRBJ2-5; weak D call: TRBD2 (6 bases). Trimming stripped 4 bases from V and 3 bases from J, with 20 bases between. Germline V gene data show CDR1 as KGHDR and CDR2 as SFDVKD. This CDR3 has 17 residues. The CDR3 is CATSDSQPGLGKETQYF. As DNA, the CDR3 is TGTGCCACCAGTGACTCTCAGCCGGGACTCGGAAAAGAGACCCAGTACTTC.

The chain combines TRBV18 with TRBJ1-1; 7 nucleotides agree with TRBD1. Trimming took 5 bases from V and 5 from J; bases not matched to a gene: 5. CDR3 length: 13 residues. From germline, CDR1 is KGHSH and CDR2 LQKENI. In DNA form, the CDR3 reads TGTGCCAGCTCAGTGACAGGGTTAACTGAAGCTTTCTTT. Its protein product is CASSVTGLTEAFF. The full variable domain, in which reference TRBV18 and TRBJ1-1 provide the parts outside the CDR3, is NAGVMQNPRHLVRRRGQEARLRCSPMKGHSHVYWYRQLPEEGLKFMVYLQKENIIDESGMPKERFSAEFPKEGPSILRIQQVVRGDSAAYFCASSVTGLTEAFFGQGTRLTVV.

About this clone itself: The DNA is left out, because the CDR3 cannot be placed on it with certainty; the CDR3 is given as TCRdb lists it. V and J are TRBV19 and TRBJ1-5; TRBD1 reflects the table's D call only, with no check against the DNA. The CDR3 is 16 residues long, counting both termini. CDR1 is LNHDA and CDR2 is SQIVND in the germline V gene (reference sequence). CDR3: CASTSARGYSNQPQHF.

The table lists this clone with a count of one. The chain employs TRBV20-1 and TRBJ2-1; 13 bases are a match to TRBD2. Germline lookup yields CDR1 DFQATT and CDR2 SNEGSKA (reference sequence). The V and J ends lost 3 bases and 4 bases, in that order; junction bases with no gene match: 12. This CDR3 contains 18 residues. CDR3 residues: CSASPGLAGAVIYNEQFF. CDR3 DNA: TGCAGTGCTAGTCCAGGACTAGCGGGAGCCGTCATTTACAATGAGCAGTTCTTC.

This chain's CDR3 is CASSLLATEDNEQFF. The CDR3 bases are TGTGCCAGCAGCCTACTAGCGACCGAAGACAATGAGCAGTTCTTC. V usage is TRBV7-3 and J usage is TRBJ2-1, with 7 bases matching TRBD2. Unmatched junction bases numbered 9, after V lost 5 bases and J lost 5 bases. This CDR3 has 15 amino acids. Germline CDR1 reads SGHTA; CDR2 reads FQGTGA.

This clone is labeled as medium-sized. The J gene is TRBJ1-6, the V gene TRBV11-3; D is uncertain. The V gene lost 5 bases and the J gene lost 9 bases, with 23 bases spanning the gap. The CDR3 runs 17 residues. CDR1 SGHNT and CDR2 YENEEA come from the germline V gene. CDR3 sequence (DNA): TGTGCCAGCAGCCATAGAGGGCCTGGACGGCCCCTTTCACCCCTCCACTTT. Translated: CASSHRGPGRPLSPLHF.

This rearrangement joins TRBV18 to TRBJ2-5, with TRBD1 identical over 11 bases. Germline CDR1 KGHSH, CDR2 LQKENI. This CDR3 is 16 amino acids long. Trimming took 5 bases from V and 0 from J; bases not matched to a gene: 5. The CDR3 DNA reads TGTGCCAGCTCATTCCGGGACAGGGGGTACCAAGAGACCCAGTACTTC. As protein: CASSFRDRGYQETQYF.